This T cell receptor (beta chain) originates from a study of persistence of HIV-infected CD4 T cells. Study-wide background: A larger, less memory-rich fraction responded to anti-CD3/anti-CD28 beads than to antigen.

This was the immunoSEQ version 4 assay in survey mode. The table came from immunoSEQ multiplex PCR; TCRdb's copy has only in-frame clones and leaves some out. The sample holds 44,000 or so clones, approximately 93% seen once. Germline values: CDR1 MNHEY, CDR2 SMNVEV (reference sequence). The CDR3 is 14 residues long. The V and J ends lost 8 bases and 6 bases respectively, with 17 bases between them. Study results and limitations: Degenerate expanded CDR3beta sequences were enriched among CMV- and Gag-responding cells. TCR oligoclonality correlated with proviral oligoclonality in the same sorted populations.

Nonspecific anti-CD3/anti-CD28 bead stimulation represents the broad CD4+ T cell repertoire. Sorting selected CD4+ T cells upregulating both CD40 ligand and CD69. This clone occurred once. Its antigen is unidentified. The TCR sequence derives from an adult man with HIV who was CMV-seropositive. The sequenced sample was CD4+ T cells sorted from PBMCs after 18-hour stimulation, obtained from a patient who received antiretroviral therapy. The chain combines TRBV27 with TRBJ1-3, with D possibly being TRBD1 (6 bases). The CDR3 spells CASGTARGANTIYF. The DNA of the CDR3 is TGTGCCAGCGGAACGGCGAGGGGGGCAAACACCATATATTTT.